The entry that follows covers one T cell receptor (beta chain) sequence. Its antigen remains unidentified. Expressed TCRB transcripts were sequenced because the entire RNA isolate underwent reverse transcription. Profiled with immunoSEQ multiplex PCR; TCRdb holds only in-frame clones, not every one. The sample records approximately 470,000 clones, approximately 28% being singletons. This record belongs to a study of beta chain features in type 1 diabetes. One heparinised blood draw, averaging roughly 110 mL, came from each donor. Trimming removed 4 bases at V and 4 bases at J, with 6 bases between. The length of the CDR3 is 12 residues. Per the germline V gene, CDR1 is SGHNT and CDR2 is YENEEA. Broader study findings: Using cDNA template may skew counts toward highly expressing activated cells.

V usage is TRBV11-3 and J usage is TRBJ2-3; D gene unclear. The source is a man younger than 30 in good health. Specimen: naive CD4+ T cells from blood. The CDR3 here is CASSSAADTQYF. DNA for the CDR3: TGTGCCAGCAGCTCCGCAGCAGATACGCAGTATTTT.